Each of the 20 T cell receptor beta chains below was sequenced from the same sample in a study of cytomegalovirus exposure and HLA in healthy donors. PCR used 60 Vbeta primers and 13 Jbeta primers. Sequenced by immunoSEQ multiplex PCR; TCRdb stores in-frame clones only, minus some. Seen here are 130,000 or so clones, more than 75% observed once, and the top ten hold about 8.1%. Source material: PBMCs. The receptors originated from a woman aged 45-59 years in good health and CMV-seropositive.

The V gene is TRBV30, the J gene TRBJ2-5; a possible D gene is TRBD1 (7 bases). The CDR3 consists of 15 residues. The V and J ends lost 3 bases and 6 bases respectively, with 20 bases between them. CDR1 GTSNPN and CDR2 SVGIG come from the germline V gene (reference sequence). Written as DNA, the CDR3 is TGTGCCTGGAGACCGACAGGGAGGTCCGTGCAGACCCAGTACTTC. Protein sequence: CAWRPTGRSVQTQYF.

CDR3 nucleotide sequence: TGTGCCAGCAGCTTAAGGCTTGTAGCGACCACAGATACGCAGTATTTT. This codes for CASSLRLVATTDTQYF. This sequence joins TRBV11-2 and TRBJ2-3, with D perhaps matching TRBD2 (5 bases). The germline CDR1 and CDR2 sequences are SGHAT and FQNNGV. This CDR3 region has 16 residues. V was pared by 2 bases and J by 2 bases, with 14 bases between.

Only a few counts were recorded for this clone. This sequence joins TRBV9 and TRBJ2-1; TRBD2 agrees at 13 bases. The germline gives CDR1 SGDLS, CDR2 YYNGEE. The J segment lost 6 bases and the V segment lost 4 bases, leaving 7 bases of the junction unmatched. The CDR3 is 16 residues long. CDR3 loop: CASSPMTSGGINEQFF. DNA of the CDR3: TGTGCCAGCAGCCCCATGACTAGCGGGGGGATCAATGAGCAGTTCTTC.

The CDR3 here is CASSETFGAGINEQFF. As DNA, the CDR3 is TGCGCCAGCAGCGAGACGTTCGGGGCGGGGATCAATGAGCAGTTCTTC. This chain joins TRBV4-1 and TRBJ2-1; D possibly corresponds to TRBD2 (6 bases). The CDR3 is 16 residues long. CDR1 and CDR2 (germline): MGHRA, YSYEKL. Trimming left V 5 bases short and J 6 bases short, with 20 bases between.

The chain joins TRBV5-4 to TRBJ1-2; a possible D gene is TRBD1 (6 bases). Germline V gene data show CDR1 as SGHNT and CDR2 as YYREEE (reference sequence). This CDR3 region has 14 residues. V dropped 5 bases and J dropped 3 bases, with 14 bases sitting between them. CDR3 DNA sequence: TGTGCCAGCAGTCTAATGGGGGGGCACTATGGCTACACCTTC. It encodes CASSLMGGHYGYTF. Variable domain in full (rest from reference TRBV5-4 and TRBJ1-2): ETGVTQSPTHLIKTRGQQVTLRCSSQSGHNTVSWYQQALGQGPQFIFQYYREEENGRGNFPPRFSGLQFPNYSSELNVNALELDDSALYLCASSLMGGHYGYTFGSGTRLTVV.

This sequence joins TRBV27 and TRBJ1-1, with a weak D call TRBD1 (5 bases). Germline CDR1 MNHEY, CDR2 SMNVEV (reference sequence). Trimming took off 3 bases at V and 5 bases at J, with 10 bases between the two ends. The CDR3 is 13 amino acids. The CDR3 region is CASSFAGPTEAFF. The CDR3 DNA reads as TGTGCCAGCAGTTTCGCGGGACCTACTGAAGCTTTCTTT.

The V call is TRBV27, the J call TRBJ2-3; 9 nucleotides line up with TRBD2. V trimming: 11 bases; J trimming: 2 bases; junction bases outside the gene matches: 8. The V gene's germline CDR1 is MNHEY and CDR2 SMNVEV (reference sequence). The CDR3 extends over 14 amino acids. Here the CDR3 reads CAAGLAGHTDTQYF. The CDR3 nucleotides are TGTGCCGCGGGGCTAGCGGGACACACAGATACGCAGTATTTT.

V gene TRBV28 combines with J gene TRBJ2-7, with D possibly matching TRBD2 (5 bases). CDR3 length equals 15 residues. Germline lookup yields CDR1 MDHEN and CDR2 SYDVKM. V was pared by 5 bases and J by 6 bases, with 20 bases between. CDR3 coding DNA: TGTGCCAGCAGTCCGACCGGACTCTACGACCGCGAGCAGTACTTC. It encodes CASSPTGLYDREQYF.

This chain links TRBV2 with TRBJ1-6; 8 nucleotides match TRBD1. The junction had 3 bases not matched to a gene; V was cut back by 0 bases and J by 8 bases. In germline, CDR1 is SNHLY, CDR2 FYNNEI. The CDR3 runs to 15 residues. CDR3 sequence reads: CASSEASQGDSPLHF. CDR3 bases: TGTGCCAGCAGTGAAGCTTCACAGGGGGATTCACCCCTCCACTTT.

The chain is built from TRBV6-1 and TRBJ1-5; no clear D. Looked up from germline, CDR1 is MNHNS and CDR2 is SASEGT. The CDR3 sequence is 13 residues long. The germline V and J ends were trimmed by 3 bases and 4 bases, with 7 bases remaining between them. The CDR3 region has the DNA TGTGCCAGCAGTGACTGGACTAATCAGCCCCAGCATTTT. Protein: CASSDWTNQPQHF.

The rearrangement links TRBV18 to TRBJ1-1; perhaps TRBD1 as D (6 bases). This CDR3 contains 13 residues. Trimming stripped 6 bases from V and 1 base from J, with 9 bases between. Germline CDR1 is KGHSH and CDR2 is LQKENI. This chain's CDR3 is CASSDSPNTEAFF. DNA for the CDR3: TGTGCCAGCTCGGACAGCCCGAACACTGAAGCTTTCTTT. The variable domain in full, with the rest retrieved from reference TRBV18 and TRBJ1-1, is NAGVMQNPRHLVRRRGQEARLRCSPMKGHSHVYWYRQLPEEGLKFMVYLQKENIIDESGMPKERFSAEFPKEGPSILRIQQVVRGDSAAYFCASSDSPNTEAFFGQGTRLTVV.

The chain joins TRBV19 to TRBJ1-5, with 9 bases identical to TRBD1. With 4 bases clipped from V and 6 bases from J, the junction kept 4 bases outside the gene matches. CDR3 length: 14 residues. CDR1 is LNHDA, CDR2 SQIVND, per germline (reference sequence). This CDR3 is CASSTGQGGQPQHF. CDR3 nucleotides: TGTGCCAGTAGTACGGGACAGGGAGGTCAGCCCCAGCATTTT.

V gene TRBV7-6 combines with J gene TRBJ1-4; the D gene is possibly TRBD1 (5 bases). V lost 5 bases and J lost 8, with 18 bases in between. The germline V gene encodes CDR1 SGHVS and CDR2 FNYEAQ. CDR3 length equals 15 residues. CDR3 DNA sequence: TGTGCCAGCAGCCAACTGGGGGGAGAAGGCGAAAAACTGTTTTTT. Its protein is CASSQLGGEGEKLFF. Based on the CDR3 plus reference TRBV7-6 and TRBJ1-4, the full variable domain is GAGVSQSPRYKVTKRGQDVALRCDPISGHVSLYWYRQALGQGPEFLTYFNYEAQQDKSGLPNDRFSAERPEGSISTLTIQRTEQRDSAMYRCASSQLGGEGEKLFFGSGTQLSVL.

V usage is TRBV15 and J usage is TRBJ1-5; D not resolved. Germline-derived CDR1 and CDR2 are LNHNV and YYDKDF (reference sequence). The V and J ends lost 5 bases and 4 bases respectively, with 9 bases between them. The CDR3 runs 13 residues. The CDR3 region has the DNA TGTGCCACCAGCCGATATAGTAATCAGCCCCAGCATTTT. Its translation: CATSRYSNQPQHF.

The V call is TRBV27, the J call TRBJ1-2; tentatively, D is TRBD1 (5 bases). The V gene lost 4 bases and the J gene lost 2 bases, with 14 bases spanning the gap. The CDR3 spans 15 residues. Germline V gene data show CDR1 as MNHEY and CDR2 as SMNVEV (reference sequence). The CDR3 loop reads CASSWAGNANYGYTF. In nucleotides, the CDR3 is TGTGCCAGCAGTTGGGCAGGGAATGCCAACTATGGCTACACCTTC.

The genes are TRBV6-1 and TRBJ1-5, with a tentative D call TRBD1 (6 bases). Trimming removed 2 bases from V and 7 bases from J, with 6 bases in between. Germline V gene sequence: CDR1 MNHNS, CDR2 SASEGT. This CDR3 comprises 12 residues. This CDR3 is CASSERGQPQHF. CDR3 sequence (DNA): TGTGCCAGCAGTGAAAGGGGGCAGCCCCAGCATTTT.

This clone showed up just a few times. This chain joins TRBV7-9 and TRBJ2-3; 11 bases are shared with TRBD2. V lost 4 bases, J lost 6 bases, and 15 bases stayed unmatched. This CDR3 has 18 residues. Germline lookup yields CDR1 SEHNR and CDR2 FQNEAQ (reference sequence). The CDR3 sequence is CASSSAGRGLADQDTQYF. DNA of the CDR3: TGTGCCAGCAGCTCGGCCGGGAGGGGACTAGCGGATCAGGATACGCAGTATTTT.

This chain joins TRBV9 and TRBJ2-6; perhaps TRBD1 as D (6 bases). This CDR3 is built from 17 residues. V was shortened by 4 bases and J by 0 bases, with 14 bases between the two germline ends. Per germline, CDR1 SGDLS and CDR2 YYNGEE. In DNA form, the CDR3 reads TGTGCCAGCAGCCCTCAGGGGATAGGCTCTGGGGCCAACGTCCTGACTTTC. Amino acid sequence: CASSPQGIGSGANVLTF.

The rearrangement links TRBV4-1 to TRBJ1-4, with 9 nucleotides matching TRBD1. The V gene's germline CDR1 is MGHRA and CDR2 YSYEKL. V trimming: 2 bases; J trimming: 8 bases; junction bases outside the gene matches: 9. The CDR3 is 16 amino acids. CDR3 DNA: TGCGCCAGCAGCCAACAGAGGGGGACAGGGAAAGAAAAACTGTTTTTT. Translating it yields CASSQQRGTGKEKLFF.

V is TRBV7-9 and J is TRBJ2-2; TRBD1 might be the D (6 bases). The CDR3 has 13 amino acids. Trimming left V 5 bases short and J 7 bases short, with 11 bases between. The germline CDR1 and CDR2 sequences are SEHNR and FQNEAQ (reference sequence). The CDR3: CASSTTGSGELFF. In DNA, the CDR3 is TGTGCCAGCAGCACTACAGGGAGCGGGGAGCTGTTTTTT.